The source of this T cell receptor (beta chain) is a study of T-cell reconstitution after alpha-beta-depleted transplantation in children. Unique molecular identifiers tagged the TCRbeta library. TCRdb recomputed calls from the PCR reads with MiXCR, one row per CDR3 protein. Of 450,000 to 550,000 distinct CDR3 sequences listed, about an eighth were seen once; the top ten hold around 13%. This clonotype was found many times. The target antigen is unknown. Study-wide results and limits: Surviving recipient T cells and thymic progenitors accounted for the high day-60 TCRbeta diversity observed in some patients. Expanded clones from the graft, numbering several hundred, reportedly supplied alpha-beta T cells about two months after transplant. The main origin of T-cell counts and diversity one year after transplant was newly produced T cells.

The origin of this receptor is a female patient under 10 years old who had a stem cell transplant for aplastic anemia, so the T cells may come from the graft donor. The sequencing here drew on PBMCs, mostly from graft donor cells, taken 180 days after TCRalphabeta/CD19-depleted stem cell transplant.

The DNA of the CDR3 is TGCAGTGCTTCAAGCTCGACAGAGGTCTATGGCTACACCTTC. It encodes CSASSSTEVYGYTF. The rearrangement links TRBV20-1 to TRBJ1-2; TRBD1 might be the D (5 bases). Germline V gives CDR1 DFQATT, CDR2 SNEGSKA (reference sequence). CDR3 size: 14 residues. V dropped 5 bases and J dropped 4 bases, with 17 bases sitting between them.